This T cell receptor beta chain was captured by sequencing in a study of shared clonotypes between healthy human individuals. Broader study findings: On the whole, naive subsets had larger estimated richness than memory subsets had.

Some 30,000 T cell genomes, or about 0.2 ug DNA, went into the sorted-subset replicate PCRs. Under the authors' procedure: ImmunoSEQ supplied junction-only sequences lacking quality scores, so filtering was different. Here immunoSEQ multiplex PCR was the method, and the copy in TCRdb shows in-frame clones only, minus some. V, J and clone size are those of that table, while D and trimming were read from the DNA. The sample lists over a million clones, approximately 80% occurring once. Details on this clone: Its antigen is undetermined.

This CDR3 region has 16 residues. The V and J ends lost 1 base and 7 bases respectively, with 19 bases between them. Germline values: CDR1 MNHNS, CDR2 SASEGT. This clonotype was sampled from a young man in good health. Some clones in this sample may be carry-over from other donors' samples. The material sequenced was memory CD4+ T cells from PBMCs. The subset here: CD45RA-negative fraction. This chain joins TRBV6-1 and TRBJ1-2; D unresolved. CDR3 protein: CASSEGERALNRGYTF. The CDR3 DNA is TGTGCCAGCAGTGAAGGGGAAAGGGCATTGAATCGTGGCTACACCTTC.